These T cell receptor beta chains were read from a single sample in a study of breast tumors, draining lymph nodes, adjacent tissues. TCRdb redid the calling of the multiplex PCR reads with MiXCR, one entry per CDR3 protein. The sample carries about 230,000 distinct CDR3 sequences, approximately 30% recorded once. The material sequenced was axillary lymph node tissue. Every receptor here comes from a female donor with breast cancer. Some clones in this sample may be carry-over from other donors' samples. The CDR3 runs from the conserved cysteine through the conserved F or W.

V,J,CDR3
TRBV5-1,TRBJ1-6,CASSPYGPQGSPLHF
TRBV9,TRBJ2-1,CASSKNIAGGGSSYNEQFF
TRBV3-1,TRBJ2-5,CASSMTRTGWKTQYF
TRBV4-3,TRBJ2-1,CASSQETGQGALVAYNEQFF
TRBV24-1,TRBJ1-6,CATSDSGKLNSPLHF
TRBV9,TRBJ2-5,CASAPRGSQETQYF
TRBV19,TRBJ2-2,CASNVGRGRTGELFF
TRBV18,TRBJ2-7,CASSPNRYEQYF
TRBV11-2,TRBJ2-6,CASSLTAGQGLVGANVLTF
TRBV18,TRBJ2-5,CASSPARGRQETQYF
TRBV28,TRBJ2-5,CASLGAGMEETQYF
TRBV5-4,TRBJ1-4,CASSQGSNEKLFF
TRBV14,TRBJ2-7,CASSQSGPAREQYF
TRBV19,TRBJ1-2,CASSIGDSNYGYTF
TRBV4-1,TRBJ2-1,CASSQEPGSSYNEQFF
TRBV24-1,TRBJ1-1,CATSEGHLNTEAFF
TRBV10-2,TRBJ2-5,CASSEMVAGGETQYF
TRBV7-2,TRBJ2-7,CASSVGQTHYEQYF
TRBV29-1,TRBJ2-7,CSVSRPDYEQYF
TRBV20-1,TRBJ2-1,CSGRREELSSYNEQFF
TRBV4-2,TRBJ2-4,CASSQVFRGENIQYF
TRBV3-1,TRBJ1-4,CASSQRGEANEKLFF
TRBV20-1,TRBJ2-4,CSARDSEGAKNIQYF
TRBV20-1,TRBJ2-5,CGASATSGNVRGETQYF
TRBV6-6,TRBJ1-4,CASSPGRPATNEKLFF
TRBV6-6,TRBJ2-7,CASSHLEGRGQEQYF
TRBV19,TRBJ2-3,CASSPQATSTDTQYF
TRBV20-1,TRBJ1-2,CSARVRGYGYTF
TRBV12-3/TRBV12-4,TRBJ2-1,CASSFGFSGINNEQFF
TRBV6-5,TRBJ1-6,CASRTGENSPLHF
TRBV3-2,TRBJ2-5,CASSQGARETQYF
TRBV4-2,TRBJ2-1,CASSQGGRGLYNEQFF
TRBV9,TRBJ1-5,CASSVQTGANQPQHF
TRBV28,TRBJ2-5,CASSFKRTQYF
TRBV19,TRBJ1-1,CASKATANTEAFF
TRBV5-1,TRBJ2-2,CASSLAHEGLDTGELFF
TRBV4-1,TRBJ1-4,CASSFRTAEKLFF
TRBV2,TRBJ2-6,CASSVTGGYSGANVPTF
TRBV20-1,TRBJ1-1,CSAGQGRTEAFF
TRBV3-1,TRBJ2-7,CASSRNYEQYF
TRBV2,TRBJ1-4,CASSQGSEKLFF
TRBV20-1,TRBJ1-2,CSARDHRGDLGYTF
TRBV4-1,TRBJ2-1,CASSQLTDLFSSHLFF
TRBV5-1,TRBJ1-2,CASSTGTGRSGYTF
TRBV4-1,TRBJ2-3,CASSPKQGALYNEQYF
TRBV10-3,TRBJ1-5,CAISDRGYSNQPQHF
TRBV18,TRBJ2-2,CASSPESRELFF
TRBV5-1,TRBJ2-2,CASSLYAGLTGELFF
TRBV19,TRBJ1-1,CASTSPGGGRRTEAFF
TRBV5-6,TRBJ1-1,CASSFRGGMNTEAFF
TRBV19,TRBJ2-4,CASNSRENIQYF
TRBV28,TRBJ1-4,CASSDQGLGNEKLFF
TRBV6-2/TRBV6-3,TRBJ2-7,CASSHHAADRGAPYEQYF
TRBV6-1,TRBJ1-3,CASTAQTSGNTIYF